These 26 T cell receptor beta chains originate from one sample sequenced in a study of T-cell reconstitution after alpha-beta-depleted transplantation in children. Molecular barcoding with unique molecular identifiers was used for the TCRbeta library. A single record per CDR3 protein comes from TCRdb applying MiXCR to the PCR reads. The sample has about 190,000 distinct CDR3 sequences, about 6.4% seen once. The sample in question was PBMCs from the stem cell graft donor, obtained from the stem cell graft. The receptor source for this set is a human donor who donated a stem cell graft to a child with Wiskott-Aldrich syndrome.

The sample holds many counts of this clonotype. The chain employs TRBV6-1 and TRBJ2-3; tentatively, D is TRBD2 (5 bases). V gave up 3 bases and J gave up 1 base, with 14 bases separating them. The CDR3 length is 16 residues. CDR1 and CDR2 (germline): MNHNS, SASEGT. As DNA, the CDR3 is TGTGCCAGCAGTGAGAGCGGAGGAGTGGGCACAGATACGCAGTATTTT. Protein product: CASSESGGVGTDTQYF.

This clonotype was seen at least ten times. The genes are TRBV4-1 and TRBJ1-6, with D hard to call. Germline V gene data show CDR1 as MGHRA and CDR2 as YSYEKL. Trimming cost V 1 base and J 10 bases, with 20 bases left between them. The CDR3 is 17 amino acids. CDR3 sequence: CASSQVGFPGGKSPLHF. The CDR3 DNA is TGCGCCAGCAGCCAAGTGGGCTTTCCAGGCGGGAAGTCACCCCTCCACTTT.

This clonotype was counted between two and nine times. This sequence joins TRBV3-1 and TRBJ2-4, with TRBD1 matching over 7 bases. The CDR3 covers 16 residues. The junction had 11 bases not matched to a gene; V was cut back by 1 base and J by 8 bases. Germline CDR1 is LGHDT and CDR2 is YNNKEL (reference sequence). The CDR3 protein is CASSQGSMAGGDIQYF. The CDR3 DNA follows: TGTGCCAGCAGCCAAGGTAGTATGGCAGGGGGAGACATTCAGTACTTC.

This clonotype was recorded at least ten times. This chain uses TRBV20-1 with TRBJ2-7, with a tentative D call TRBD1 (6 bases). Deletions cut 3 bases from V and 4 bases from J, with 16 bases between. The V gene's germline CDR1 is DFQATT and CDR2 SNEGSKA (reference sequence). The CDR3 loop spans 14 amino acids. The CDR3 nucleotides are TGCAGTGCTAGGGCCCCTAGAGGGGGTTACGAGCAGTACTTC. This gives the protein CSARAPRGGYEQYF.

This clonotype came up many times. The rearrangement links TRBV20-1 to TRBJ2-7; TRBD2 matches at 12 bases. The CDR3 has 16 residues. The J segment lost 7 bases and the V segment lost 6 bases, leaving 16 bases of the junction unmatched. Germline assignment: CDR1 DFQATT and CDR2 SNEGSKA (reference sequence). CDR3 loop: CSANLIGKLAGGEQYF. As DNA, the CDR3 is TGCAGTGCCAACCTTATAGGGAAGCTAGCGGGAGGGGAGCAGTACTTC.

This clonotype was picked up a small number of times. The rearrangement links TRBV13 to TRBJ2-2; D is possibly TRBD2 (6 bases). This CDR3 spans 15 amino acids. Trimming cost V 4 bases and J 4 bases, with 13 bases left between them. Germline V gives CDR1 PRHDT, CDR2 FYEKMQ (reference sequence). DNA of the CDR3: TGTGCCAGCAGCTCCGGTGGACTACTCACCGGGGAGCTGTTTTTT. Amino acid sequence: CASSSGGLLTGELFF.

The table lists this clonotype with many counts. The chain has TRBV7-9 and TRBJ1-4; 7 bases line up with TRBD1. Germline CDR1 SEHNR, CDR2 FQNEAQ (reference sequence). With V trimmed by 1 base and J by 4 bases, 6 bases remained unmatched. The CDR3 covers 16 residues. This chain's CDR3 is CASSLGVGTDNEKLFF. The CDR3 nucleotides are TGTGCCAGCAGCTTAGGGGTTGGGACAGATAATGAAAAACTGTTTTTT.

This clonotype appeared many times. The chain employs TRBV24-1 and TRBJ1-2; D gene uncertain. V gave up 0 bases and J gave up 10 bases, with 8 bases separating them. The CDR3 consists of 12 residues. The germline gives CDR1 KGHDR, CDR2 SFDVKD. The CDR3: CATSDLGVHYTF. In DNA, the CDR3 is TGTGCCACCAGTGATTTGGGGGTACACTACACCTTC.

This clonotype was recorded at least ten times. The chain is built from TRBV4-1 and TRBJ1-2; D ambiguous. The V end lost 0 bases, the J end lost 5 bases, and 10 bases lay between the germline ends. The CDR3 has 14 amino acids. Germline-derived CDR1 and CDR2 are MGHRA and YSYEKL. The CDR3, as DNA: TGCGCCAGCAGCCAAGATCGATCTTTATATGGCTACACCTTC. This gives the protein CASSQDRSLYGYTF.

The rearrangement links TRBV10-1 to TRBJ2-5; D gene unclear. Trimming stripped 0 bases from V and 5 bases from J, with 13 bases between. CDR1 is WNHNN, CDR2 SYGVQD, per germline (reference sequence). This CDR3 comprises 15 residues. Written as DNA, the CDR3 is TGCGCCAGCAGTGAGTCGAACAGAAACGGGGAGACCCAGTACTTC. This sequence encodes CASSESNRNGETQYF.

This clonotype was picked up a small number of times. The V and J genes are TRBV7-9 and TRBJ1-1; no clear D. Germline V gene data show CDR1 as SEHNR and CDR2 as FQNEAQ (reference sequence). The CDR3 runs 13 residues. Between the trimmed V and J ends, which lost 8 bases and 2 bases, there was a span of 12 bases. CDR3 sequence reads: CASAPRPNTEAFF. The CDR3 bases are TGTGCCAGCGCCCCGCGGCCTAACACTGAAGCTTTCTTT. Together with reference TRBV7-9 and TRBJ1-1, the CDR3 gives the full variable domain: DTGVSQNPRHKITKRGQNVTFRCDPISEHNRLYWYRQTLGQGPEFLTYFQNEAQLEKSRLLSDRFSAERPKGSFSTLEIQRTEQGDSAMYLCASAPRPNTEAFFGQGTRLTVV.

This clonotype was detected ten times or more. The V call is TRBV5-1, the J call TRBJ2-7; 10 bases map to TRBD1. V lost 0 bases and J lost 5; bases outside the gene matches: 2. Germline V gives CDR1 SGHRS, CDR2 YFSETQ. CDR3 length: 14 residues. The CDR3 region is CASSLGGTGDEQYF. CDR3 in DNA: TGCGCCAGCAGCTTGGGGGGGACAGGGGACGAGCAGTACTTC.

As regards this clonotype: The CDR3 ends on some other residue instead of the conserved phenylalanine or tryptophan, so this is likely a read error. This chain joins TRBV5-1 and TRBJ2-2; no clear D. Trimming pared 0 bases from V and 2 bases from J, leaving 5 bases between. This CDR3 contains 14 residues. Germline lookup yields CDR1 SGHRS and CDR2 YFSETQ. The CDR3 is CASSLGTNTGELFL. CDR3 nucleotides: TGCGCCAGCAGCTTGGGCACAAACACCGGGGAGCTGTTTTTA.

This clonotype was seen repeatedly, ten times or more. The chain is built from TRBV6-1 and TRBJ1-2; D is unclear. V shed 11 bases and J shed 0 bases, with 13 bases lying between them. CDR3 length: 13 amino acids. The germline V gene encodes CDR1 MNHNS and CDR2 SASEGT. The CDR3 nucleotides read TGTGCCTCCCGGTGGGGTCCTAACTATGGCTACACCTTC. Translated, it gives CASRWGPNYGYTF.

This clonotype has at least ten counts. J is TRBJ2-7 and V is TRBV10-3, with 10 positions matching TRBD1. The CDR3 contains 13 residues. Germline CDR1 and CDR2: ENHRY and SYGVKD. V lost 6 bases, J lost 4 bases, and 3 bases stayed unmatched. The CDR3 DNA sequence: TGTGCCATCAGCAGGACAGGGGGGTACGAGCAGTACTTC. It specifies CAISRTGGYEQYF.

This clonotype was seen at least ten times. The chain combines TRBV27 with TRBJ1-1; weak D call: TRBD1 (6 bases). The germline V gene has CDR1 MNHEY and CDR2 SMNVEV (reference sequence). The CDR3 sequence is 13 residues long. The ends were cut back, 3 bases at V and 7 bases at J, with 12 bases in the middle. CDR3 DNA: TGTGCCAGCAGTTTTTGGGGGCAGGTTGAAGCTTTCTTT. This translates into CASSFWGQVEAFF.

This clonotype was recorded many times. The chain combines TRBV5-6 with TRBJ2-3; TRBD2 agrees at 10 bases. CDR1 is SGHDT and CDR2 is YYEEEE in the germline V gene. V was pared by 4 bases and J by 6 bases, with 14 bases of the junction left unmatched. The CDR3 is 17 residues long. The CDR3 is CASSPIAGGARGDTQYF. For the CDR3, the DNA is TGTGCCAGCAGCCCGATAGCGGGAGGCGCGAGAGGGGATACGCAGTATTTT.

The chain links TRBV5-1 to TRBJ1-6; 7 bases are shared with TRBD1. Losses at the gene ends were 1 base for V and 4 bases for J; bases not matched to a gene: 11. This CDR3 has 18 residues. The germline V gene encodes CDR1 SGHRS and CDR2 YFSETQ. The CDR3 DNA follows: TGCGCCAGCAGCTTGAGGCCGCCGGGACAGCAGTATAATTCACCCCTCCACTTT. This translates into CASSLRPPGQQYNSPLHF.

In its sample, this clonotype was seen many times. The chain carries TRBV12-3 or TRBV12-4 and TRBJ2-7, with D possibly being TRBD2 (6 bases). This CDR3 is built from 16 residues. The germline V and J ends were trimmed by 6 bases and 3 bases, with 21 bases remaining between them. The CDR3, as DNA: TGTGCCAGCAGCTACATCCGACTAGTTGGAAACTACGAGCAGTACTTC. This encodes CASSYIRLVGNYEQYF.

This clonotype has a count of ten or more. For the CDR3, the DNA is TGTGCCAGCCGTCTCCCGGGACAGGGGGCGAATGAGCAGTTCTTC. Translated, it gives CASRLPGQGANEQFF. The chain carries TRBV27 and TRBJ2-1; TRBD1 matches 12 bases. The CDR3 contains 15 residues. Germline V gene data show CDR1 as MNHEY and CDR2 as SMNVEV (reference sequence). Unmatched junction bases numbered 9, after V lost 8 bases and J lost 7 bases.

This clonotype was seen repeatedly, ten times or more. V and J are TRBV4-2 and TRBJ2-1; 8 positions agree with TRBD2. Unmatched junction bases numbered 9, after V lost 4 bases and J lost 4 bases. Germline values: CDR1 LGHNA, CDR2 YNFKEQ. The CDR3 sequence is 16 residues long. In nucleotides, the CDR3 is TGTGCCAGCAGCCCACCGATGGCGGGGGGATACAATGAGCAGTTCTTC. It specifies CASSPPMAGGYNEQFF.

This clonotype was recorded many times. The chain carries TRBV6-1 and TRBJ2-7; D is possibly TRBD1 (6 bases). This CDR3 contains 15 residues. CDR1 is MNHNS, CDR2 SASEGT, per germline. Trimming took 7 bases from V and 3 from J, leaving 19 bases between them. The CDR3 coding sequence is TGTGCCAGCAACCCCCTGGTGGACAGATTCTACGAGCAGTACTTC. As protein: CASNPLVDRFYEQYF.

The chain employs TRBV5-1 and TRBJ2-5; 7 bases agree with TRBD1. CDR1 and CDR2 (germline): SGHRS, YFSETQ. With V trimmed by 5 bases and J by 5 bases, 15 bases remained unmatched. This CDR3 is 16 amino acids long. The CDR3 DNA follows: TGCGCCAGCAGAACGGGACAGAGCCATACTTCGGAGACCCAGTACTTC. Encoded protein: CASRTGQSHTSETQYF. The complete variable domain, with remaining parts taken from reference TRBV5-1 and TRBJ2-5, reads KAGVTQTPRYLIKTRGQQVTLSCSPISGHRSVSWYQQTPGQGLQFLFEYFSETQRNKGNFPGRFSGRQFSNSRSEMNVSTLELGDSALYLCASRTGQSHTSETQYFGPGTRLLVL.

Ten or more counts support this clonotype. This chain connects TRBV15 to TRBJ2-2; perhaps TRBD1 as D (6 bases). V shed 4 bases and J shed 4 bases, with 10 bases lying between them. Per germline, CDR1 LNHNV and CDR2 YYDKDF (reference sequence). This CDR3 has 14 amino acids. The CDR3 coding sequence is TGTGCCACCAGCATGCAAGGGGGCACCGGGGAGCTGTTTTTT. This codes for CATSMQGGTGELFF. Drawing the rest from reference TRBV15 and TRBJ2-2, the complete variable domain is DAMVIQNPRYQVTQFGKPVTLSCSQTLNHNVMYWYQQKSSQAPKLLFHYYDKDFNNEADTPDNFQSRRPNTSFCFLDIRSPGLGDTAMYLCATSMQGGTGELFFGEGSRLTVL.

The chain carries TRBV6-4 and TRBJ2-6; D tentatively fits TRBD1 or TRBD2 (5 bases each). V dropped 5 bases and J dropped 0 bases, with 20 bases sitting between them. Germline V gives CDR1 MRHNA, CDR2 SNTAGT. The CDR3 length is 19 residues. The CDR3 loop is CASSTTPGPIPSGANVLTF. CDR3 sequence (DNA): TGTGCCAGCAGTACTACACCGGGACCGATCCCCTCTGGGGCCAACGTCCTGACTTTC.

This chain links TRBV28 with TRBJ2-5; D is ambiguous. Germline CDR1 reads MDHEN; CDR2 reads SYDVKM. This CDR3 has 16 amino acids. V gave up 4 bases and J gave up 6 bases, with 21 bases separating them. The DNA of the CDR3 is TGTGCCAGCAGTTCCCGAAGGGTTGGAAGTGGGAAGACCCAGTACTTC. Protein: CASSSRRVGSGKTQYF.